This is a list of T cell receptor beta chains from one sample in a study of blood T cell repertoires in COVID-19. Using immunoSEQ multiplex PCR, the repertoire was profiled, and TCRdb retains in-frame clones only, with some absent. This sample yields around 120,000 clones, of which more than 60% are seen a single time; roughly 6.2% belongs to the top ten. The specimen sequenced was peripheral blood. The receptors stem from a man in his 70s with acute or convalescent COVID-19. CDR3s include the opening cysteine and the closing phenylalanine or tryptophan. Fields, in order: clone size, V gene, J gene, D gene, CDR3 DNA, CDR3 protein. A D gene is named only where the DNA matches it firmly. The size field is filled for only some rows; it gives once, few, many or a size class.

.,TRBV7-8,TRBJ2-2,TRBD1,TGTGCCAGCAGCTTAGTAACAGGGGGGATCGGGGAGCTGTTTTTT,CASSLVTGGIGELFF
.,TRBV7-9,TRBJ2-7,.,TGTGCCAGCAGCTCTCCAGGGGTCTACCCCTACGAGCAGTACTTC,CASSSPGVYPYEQYF
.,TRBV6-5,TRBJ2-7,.,TGTGCCAGCAGCCGCGGGCGTTTCCAGCAGTACTTC,CASSRGRFQQYF
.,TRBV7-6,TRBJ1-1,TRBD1,TGTGCCAGCAGCTCACAGGGGGTGGGCACTGAAGCTTTCTTT,CASSSQGVGTEAFF
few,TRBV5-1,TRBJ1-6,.,TGCGCCAGCACCCTGGACAGTTATAATTCACCCCTCCACTTT,CASTLDSYNSPLHF
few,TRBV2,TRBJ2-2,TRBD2,TGTGCCAGCAGGGAAACTAGCGGGAGTTCCGGGGAGCTGTTTTTT,CASRETSGSSGELFF
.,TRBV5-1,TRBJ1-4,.,TGCGCCAGCAGCTTGATTGAGGCCGCAACTAATGAAAAACTGTTTTTT,CASSLIEAATNEKLFF
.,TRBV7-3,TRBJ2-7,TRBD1,TGTGCCAGCAGCCGAGGACAGGGAAATAACAACGAGCAGTACTTC,CASSRGQGNNNEQYF
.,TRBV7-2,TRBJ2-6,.,TGTGCCAGCAGCTTAGTAACACCCCCTGGGGCCAACGTCCTGACTTTC,CASSLVTPPGANVLTF
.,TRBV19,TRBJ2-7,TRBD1,TGTGCCAGTAGGGCCCGGACAGGGAGTGGGAGACTGAGGGAGCAGTACTTC,CASRARTGSGRLREQYF
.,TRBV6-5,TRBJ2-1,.,TGTGCCAGCAGTTTTACAGGGTACAATGAGCAGTTCTTC,CASSFTGYNEQFF
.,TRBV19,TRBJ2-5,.,TGTGCCAGTAGTATAACGTCGCAGGGGGGTCAAGAGACCCAGTACTTC,CASSITSQGGQETQYF
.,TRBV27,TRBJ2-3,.,TGTGCCAGCAGTTTGCGCAGGATAAGCACAGATACGCAGTATTTT,CASSLRRISTDTQYF
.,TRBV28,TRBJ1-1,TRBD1,TGTGCCAGCAGTTTCGGGACAGGGATCATAAAAACTGAAGCTTTCTTT,CASSFGTGIIKTEAFF
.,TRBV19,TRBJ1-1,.,TGTGCCAGTAGCCAAGGAGTGTTAGGGGGCACTGAAGCTTTCTTT,CASSQGVLGGTEAFF
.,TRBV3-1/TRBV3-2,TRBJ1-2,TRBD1,TGTGCCAGCAGCCAATACAGGGGGACCTATGGCTACACCTTC,CASSQYRGTYGYTF
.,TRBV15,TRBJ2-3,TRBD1,TGTGCCACCAGCAGAGTGAGAACGGGACAGGGGAAAGATACGCAGTATTTT,CATSRVRTGQGKDTQYF
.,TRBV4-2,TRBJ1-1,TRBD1,TGTGCCAGCAGCCAAGGTTACAGGGGGCCCACTGAAGCTTTCTTT,CASSQGYRGPTEAFF
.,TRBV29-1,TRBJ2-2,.,TGCAGCGTCGGACACACGAACACCGGGGAGCTGTTTTTT,CSVGHTNTGELFF